This T cell receptor (beta chain) was sequenced for a study of OX40 agonist ivuxolimab in advanced cancers. Study background: Each dose-escalation patient presented with hepatocellular carcinoma, melanoma, renal cell or head and neck cancer. Study-wide points: No determination was made of the antigen specificity of the expanded peripheral T cells. Certain nonresponders likewise exhibited a low normalized T-cell clonal expansion.

Points on this clone: Antigen: not known.

After removal of 5 bases from V and 3 bases from J, the junction contained 8 bases not matched to a gene. This CDR3 has 18 residues. Per germline, CDR1 LNHDA and CDR2 SQIVND (reference sequence). Here immunoSEQ multiplex PCR was the method, and the copy in TCRdb shows in-frame clones only, minus some. The table shows under 60,000 clones, with just under 90% occurring only once. The V and J genes are TRBV19 and TRBJ2-1; 15 positions match TRBD2. The source was CD4+ or CD8+ T cells sorted from blood, collected in a trial of the OX40 agonist ivuxolimab. This receptor was identified in an adult with an advanced solid tumor such as melanoma, head and neck, liver or kidney cancer. In DNA form, the CDR3 reads TGTGCCAGTAGTCCCGGGACTAGCGGGAGGTCTTTCTACAATGAGCAGTTCTTC. The encoded protein is CASSPGTSGRSFYNEQFF.